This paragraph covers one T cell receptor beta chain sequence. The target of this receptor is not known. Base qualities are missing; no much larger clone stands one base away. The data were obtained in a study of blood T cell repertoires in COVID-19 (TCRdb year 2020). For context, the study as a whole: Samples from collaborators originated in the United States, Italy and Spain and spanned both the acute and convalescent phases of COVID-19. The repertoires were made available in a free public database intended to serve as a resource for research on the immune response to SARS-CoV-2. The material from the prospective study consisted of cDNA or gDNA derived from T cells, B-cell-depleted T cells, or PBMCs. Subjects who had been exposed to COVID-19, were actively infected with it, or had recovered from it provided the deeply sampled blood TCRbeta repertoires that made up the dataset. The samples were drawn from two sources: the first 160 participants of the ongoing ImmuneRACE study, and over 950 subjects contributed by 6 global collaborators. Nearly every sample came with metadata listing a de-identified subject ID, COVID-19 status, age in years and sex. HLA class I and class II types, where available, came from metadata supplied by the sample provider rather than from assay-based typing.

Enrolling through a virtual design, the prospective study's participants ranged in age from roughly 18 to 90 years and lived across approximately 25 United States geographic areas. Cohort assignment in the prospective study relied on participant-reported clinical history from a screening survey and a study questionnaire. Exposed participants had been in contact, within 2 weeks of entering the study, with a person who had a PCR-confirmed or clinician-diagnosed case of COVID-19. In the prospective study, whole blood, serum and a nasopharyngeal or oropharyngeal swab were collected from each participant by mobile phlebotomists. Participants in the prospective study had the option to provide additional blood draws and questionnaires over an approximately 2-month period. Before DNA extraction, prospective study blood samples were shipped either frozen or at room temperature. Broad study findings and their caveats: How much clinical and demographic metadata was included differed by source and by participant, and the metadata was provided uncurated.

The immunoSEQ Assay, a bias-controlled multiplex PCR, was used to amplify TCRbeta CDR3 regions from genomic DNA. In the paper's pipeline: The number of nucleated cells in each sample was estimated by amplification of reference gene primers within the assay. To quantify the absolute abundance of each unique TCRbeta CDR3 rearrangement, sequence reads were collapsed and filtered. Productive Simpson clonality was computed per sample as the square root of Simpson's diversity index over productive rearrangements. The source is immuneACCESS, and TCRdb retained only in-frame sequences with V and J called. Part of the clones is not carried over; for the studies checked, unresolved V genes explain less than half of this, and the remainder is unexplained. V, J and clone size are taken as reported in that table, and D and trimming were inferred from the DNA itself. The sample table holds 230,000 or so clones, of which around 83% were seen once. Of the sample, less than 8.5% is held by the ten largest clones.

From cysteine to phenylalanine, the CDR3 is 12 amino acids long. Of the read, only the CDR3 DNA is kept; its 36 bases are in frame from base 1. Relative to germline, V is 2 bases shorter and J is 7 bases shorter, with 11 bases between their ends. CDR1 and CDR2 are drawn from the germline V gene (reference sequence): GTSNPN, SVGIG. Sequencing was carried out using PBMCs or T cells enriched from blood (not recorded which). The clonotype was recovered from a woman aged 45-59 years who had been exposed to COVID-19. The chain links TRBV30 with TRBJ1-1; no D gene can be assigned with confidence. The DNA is TGTGCCTGGAGTTTCCCACAAGTTGAAGCTTTCTTT. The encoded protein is CAWSFPQVEAFF.